Presented here are 19 T cell receptor beta chains from one specimen sequenced in a study of control samples from healthy donors and cancer patients. Clones were read by immunoSEQ multiplex PCR, and TCRdb kept only the in-frame ones, dropping some. The sample includes about 160,000 clones, 90% to 95% of them seen just once. Sequencing was performed on PBMCs. The receptors originated from a man aged 55 to 70 with colorectal cancer.

The chain links TRBV18 to TRBJ1-5, with D tentatively TRBD1 (6 bases). Germline-derived CDR1 and CDR2 are KGHSH and LQKENI. V gave up 0 bases and J gave up 5 bases, with 8 bases separating them. The CDR3 extends over 14 amino acids. The CDR3 DNA is TGTGCCAGCTCACCACCGGGGGCGGATCAGCCCCAGCATTTT. This sequence encodes CASSPPGADQPQHF.

The V gene is TRBV7-6, the J gene TRBJ2-1; TRBD2 matches at 7 bases. J lost 4 bases, V lost 5 bases, and 5 bases had no gene match. This CDR3 comprises 14 residues. Germline V gene sequence: CDR1 SGHVS, CDR2 FNYEAQ. Written as DNA, the CDR3 is TGTGCCAGCAGCCCGACGGGGGGTTACAATGAGCAGTTCTTC. Protein sequence: CASSPTGGYNEQFF. The full variable domain, with the rest looked up from reference TRBV7-6 and TRBJ2-1, is GAGVSQSPRYKVTKRGQDVALRCDPISGHVSLYWYRQALGQGPEFLTYFNYEAQQDKSGLPNDRFSAERPEGSISTLTIQRTEQRDSAMYRCASSPTGGYNEQFFGPGTRLTVL.

The chain combines TRBV11-2 with TRBJ2-1, with 13 bases aligning to TRBD2. CDR1 SGHAT and CDR2 FQNNGV come from the germline V gene. J lost 10 bases, V lost 6 bases, and 9 bases had no gene match. The CDR3 extends over 15 amino acids. CDR3 nucleotides: TGTGCCAGCAGTTACTGGACTAGCGGGGGTGGGGAGCAGTTCTTC. Residues: CASSYWTSGGGEQFF. Variable domain in full (rest from reference TRBV11-2 and TRBJ2-1): EAGVAQSPRYKIIEKRQSVAFWCNPISGHATLYWYQQILGQGPKLLIQFQNNGVVDDSQLPKDRFSAERLKGVDSTLKIQPAKLEDSAVYLCASSYWTSGGGEQFFGPGTRLTVL.

The V gene is TRBV29-1, the J gene TRBJ1-1, with TRBD1 matching 9 bases. The germline gives CDR1 SQVTM, CDR2 ANQGSEA. The CDR3 runs 13 residues. The J segment lost 3 bases and the V segment lost 6 bases, leaving 5 bases of the junction unmatched. CDR3 nucleotides: TGCAGCGTAGACAGGGGGTTGGACACTGAAGCTTTCTTT. Residues: CSVDRGLDTEAFF.

The chain employs TRBV7-8 and TRBJ2-7; 9 bases match TRBD1. The length of the CDR3 is 13 residues. With 1 base clipped from V and 6 bases from J, the junction kept 1 base outside the gene matches. Per the germline V gene, CDR1 is SGHVS and CDR2 is FQNEAQ. DNA for the CDR3: TGTGCCAGCAGCTTAGACAGGGGGCGCGAGCAGTACTTC. Encoded protein: CASSLDRGREQYF.

This clone was detected only once. The genes are TRBV5-1 and TRBJ1-2; 7 bases align to TRBD1. The ends lost 0 bases at V and 4 bases at J; junction bases unmatched: 9. Germline CDR1 is SGHRS and CDR2 is YFSETQ. This CDR3 is 16 amino acids long. The CDR3 DNA follows: TGCGCCAGCAGCTTGGGGACACTACAGGGGTTCTATGGCTACACCTTC. It yields the protein CASSLGTLQGFYGYTF.

The chain couples TRBV7-9 to TRBJ2-1, with a tentative D call TRBD2 (6 bases). Germline CDR1 reads SEHNR; CDR2 reads FQNEAQ (reference sequence). The CDR3 runs to 15 residues. V was clipped by 5 bases and J by 0 bases, with 11 bases between them. The CDR3 region has the DNA TGTGCCAGCAGCCTTTTAGCGGACTCCTACAATGAGCAGTTCTTC. It codes for CASSLLADSYNEQFF.

This clone was seen only once. This rearrangement joins TRBV3-1 (or the pseudogene TRBV3-2) to TRBJ2-5, with D hard to call. V was clipped by 6 bases and J by 5 bases, with 10 bases between them. The CDR3 extends over 12 amino acids. Germline CDR1 is LGHDT and CDR2 is YNNKEL (reference sequence). The CDR3 reads CASSQASETQYF. The CDR3 region has the DNA TGTGCCAGCAGTCAGGCCTCCGAGACCCAGTACTTC.

This chain links TRBV5-1 with TRBJ1-2; perhaps TRBD1 as D (5 bases). This CDR3 is 17 amino acids long. Trimming cost V 0 bases and J 5 bases, with 20 bases left between them. Per the germline V gene, CDR1 is SGHRS and CDR2 is YFSETQ. The chain's CDR3 is CASSLGSRAEVKYGYTF. The CDR3 DNA follows: TGCGCCAGCAGCTTGGGAAGCAGGGCGGAGGTGAAGTATGGCTACACCTTC.

The chain couples TRBV7-9 to TRBJ2-7; tentatively, D is TRBD2 (5 bases). The CDR3 totals 13 residues. The V end was cut by 8 bases, the J end by 6 bases, with 17 bases between. Germline values: CDR1 SEHNR, CDR2 FQNEAQ (reference sequence). This CDR3 is CASHRTDALEQYF. Written as DNA, the CDR3 is TGTGCCAGCCACCGGACTGACGCCCTCGAGCAGTACTTC. Full variable domain (rest looked up from reference TRBV7-9 and TRBJ2-7): DTGVSQNPRHKITKRGQNVTFRCDPISEHNRLYWYRQTLGQGPEFLTYFQNEAQLEKSRLLSDRFSAERPKGSFSTLEIQRTEQGDSAMYLCASHRTDALEQYFGPGTRLTVT.

To note about this clone: This sample includes further DNA sequences coding for the same CDR3. The genes are TRBV19 and TRBJ1-1; tentative D call: TRBD1 (5 bases). Germline lookup yields CDR1 LNHDA and CDR2 SQIVND (reference sequence). The ends were cut back, 3 bases at V and 2 bases at J, with 7 bases in the middle. The CDR3 has 13 amino acids. CDR3 coding DNA: TGTGCCAGTAGTATCCGGGGCAACACTGAAGCTTTCTTT. Amino acids: CASSIRGNTEAFF. The full variable domain, completed using reference TRBV19 and TRBJ1-1, is DGGITQSPKYLFRKEGQNVTLSCEQNLNHDAMYWYRQDPGQGLRLIYYSQIVNDFQKGDIAEGYSVSREKKESFPLTVTSAQKNPTAFYLCASSIRGNTEAFFGQGTRLTVV.

This rearrangement joins TRBV29-1 to TRBJ2-6; D is uncertain. CDR1 SQVTM and CDR2 ANQGSEA come from the germline V gene. The CDR3 has 13 amino acids. Trimming pared 3 bases from V and 1 base from J, leaving 4 bases between. CDR3 loop: CSVEGSGANVLTF. The CDR3 DNA follows: TGCAGCGTTGAGGGGTCTGGGGCCAACGTCCTGACTTTC.

The CDR3 coding sequence is TGTGCCAGCCTTTCCGGGACAGTGGCCTACGAGCAGTACTTC. Protein product: CASLSGTVAYEQYF. The rearrangement links TRBV6-1 to TRBJ2-7; 7 nucleotides line up with TRBD1. The CDR3 has 14 residues. After removal of 8 bases from V and 2 bases from J, the junction contained 9 bases not matched to a gene. CDR1 MNHNS and CDR2 SASEGT come from the germline V gene.

The gene calls are TRBV18 and TRBJ1-6; D might be TRBD1 (6 bases). Germline values: CDR1 KGHSH, CDR2 LQKENI. The CDR3 sequence is 16 residues long. V lost 3 bases and J 7 bases, leaving 16 bases between the germline ends. CDR3 sequence reads: CASSPTGAGVNSPLHF. CDR3 nucleotides: TGTGCCAGCTCACCCACGGGGGCAGGAGTAAATTCACCCCTCCACTTT.

The chain links TRBV6-5 to TRBJ1-4, with D perhaps matching TRBD1 (5 bases). Germline CDR1 reads MNHEY; CDR2 reads SVGAGI. The V gene lost 5 bases and the J gene lost 5 bases, with 12 bases spanning the gap. This CDR3 has 14 amino acids. CDR3 nucleotide sequence: TGTGCCAGCAGTCTGACGGGACCGAATGAAAAACTGTTTTTT. The encoded protein is CASSLTGPNEKLFF.

The gene calls are TRBV5-4 and TRBJ2-5; tentatively, D is TRBD1 (6 bases). CDR1 is SGHNT, CDR2 YYREEE, per germline (reference sequence). Trimming cost V 0 bases and J 2 bases, with 8 bases left between them. This CDR3 region has 14 residues. DNA of the CDR3: TGTGCCAGCAGCTTGGTGGGGGCACAAGAGACCCAGTACTTC. It codes for CASSLVGAQETQYF.

This rearrangement joins TRBV2 to TRBJ1-2; D gene uncertain. CDR1 SNHLY and CDR2 FYNNEI come from the germline V gene. The CDR3 extends over 15 amino acids. V was trimmed by 9 bases and J by 1 base, leaving 18 bases between them. DNA of the CDR3: TGTGCCAGATCGCTGGGAGAGGATTTTAACTATGGCTACACCTTC. It is translated as CARSLGEDFNYGYTF.

The chain has TRBV27 and TRBJ1-5; D gene ambiguous. Per germline, CDR1 MNHEY and CDR2 SMNVEV (reference sequence). Trimming removed 4 bases from V and 2 bases from J, with 12 bases in between. The CDR3 has 15 residues. CDR3 DNA sequence: TGTGCCAGCAGTTCTCTCGGCAGCGGCAATCAGCCCCAGCATTTT. Translating it yields CASSSLGSGNQPQHF.

The rearrangement uses TRBV18 and TRBJ1-2; a weak D match, TRBD1 (6 bases). Trimming shortened V by 2 bases and J by 8 bases, and 21 bases separated the two germline ends. Germline V gives CDR1 KGHSH, CDR2 LQKENI. The CDR3 is 16 amino acids. This CDR3 reads CASSPFKEGGIEGYTF. The CDR3 region has the DNA TGTGCCAGCTCACCATTCAAAGAGGGGGGAATTGAAGGCTACACCTTC.